This TCR beta chain was captured in a study of early T cells in non-severe SARS-CoV-2 infection. Background on the study: Sequencing of unsorted whole blood was done on bulk RNA, leaving chains unpaired.

This clonotype was counted at least ten times. The antigen is unknown. Unique molecular identifiers tagged individual cDNA molecules. TCRdb re-called the 5' RACE reads through MiXCR, storing one row per CDR3 protein. The table includes tens of thousands of distinct CDR3 sequences, 4% to 5% detected once. V was clipped by 8 bases and J by 3 bases, with 8 bases between them. The CDR3 length is 12 residues. Germline-derived CDR1 and CDR2 are MNHEY and SMNVEV (reference sequence). Study-wide results and limits: Reliance on VDJdb matching favored anti-spike CD8 responses; private and CD4 specificities were missed.

The rearrangement uses TRBV27 and TRBJ1-5; D unresolved. Sequences were obtained from whole blood. The receptor was derived from an adult who was a healthcare worker with PCR-confirmed SARS-CoV-2 infection or an uninfected control (not recorded which). The CDR3 here is CASQPSNQPQHF. In DNA form, the CDR3 reads TGTGCCAGCCAACCGTCCAATCAGCCCCAGCATTTT.